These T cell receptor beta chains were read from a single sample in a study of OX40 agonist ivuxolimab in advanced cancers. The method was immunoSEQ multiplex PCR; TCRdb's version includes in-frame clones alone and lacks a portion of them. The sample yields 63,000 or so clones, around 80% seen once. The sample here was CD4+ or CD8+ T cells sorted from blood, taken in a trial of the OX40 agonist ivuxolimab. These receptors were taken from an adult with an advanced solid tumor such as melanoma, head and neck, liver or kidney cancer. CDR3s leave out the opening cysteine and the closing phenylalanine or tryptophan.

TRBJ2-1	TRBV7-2	ASSLGAGGRYEQF
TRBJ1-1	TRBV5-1	ASSLGNGDTEAF
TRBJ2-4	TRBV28	ASSLTGAAKNIQY
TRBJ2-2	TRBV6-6	ASRSDLRGGELF
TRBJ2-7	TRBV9	ASSAQGAYEQY
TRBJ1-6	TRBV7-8	ASSSDTGDSSSYNSPLH
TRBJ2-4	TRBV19	ATRPTFVAGGPVAKNIQY
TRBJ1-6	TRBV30	AWRINRGRGNSPLH
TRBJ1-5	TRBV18	ASRGGRNQPQH
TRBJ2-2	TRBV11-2	ASSLEKGAVVGELF
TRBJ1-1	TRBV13	ASSQRTGNTEAF